The 24 T cell receptor beta chains listed next were all sequenced from one sample in a study of blood T cells in healthy people across ages. The use of a sample-barcoded 5' primer and a J-beta primer mix characterized a second PCR of roughly 7 to 11 cycles. TCRdb called the 5' RACE reads again in MiXCR, with one record for every CDR3 protein. The data contain about 680,000 distinct CDR3 sequences, roughly 50% of them singletons. The specimen sequenced was blood. The receptor set was obtained from a woman aged 55-70 years in good health.

The chain links TRBV29-1 to TRBJ2-7, with TRBD2 matching over 12 bases. The V and J ends lost 7 bases and 0 bases, in that order; junction bases with no gene match: 7. Germline loops: CDR1 SQVTM, CDR2 ANQGSEA. The CDR3 is made up of 15 amino acids. DNA for the CDR3: TGCAGCGGCCGCACGACTAGCGGGGGCTCCTACGAGCAGTACTTC. As protein: CSGRTTSGGSYEQYF.

The sample holds a few counts of this clonotype. The DNA for the CDR3 is TGTGCCAGCTCACCACCCACCAGCGTGGCGGGAGAGAAGTATTTT. Its translation is CASSPPTSVAGEKYF. V usage is TRBV18 and J usage is TRBJ2-3; 7 nucleotides agree with TRBD2. With 0 bases clipped from V and 13 bases from J, the junction kept 13 bases outside the gene matches. Germline CDR1 is KGHSH and CDR2 is LQKENI. The CDR3 runs 15 residues.

The chain has TRBV27 and TRBJ2-5; D ambiguous. The tail of the sequence fits TRBJ2-7 better, so the J call may be wrong. CDR1 MNHEY and CDR2 SMNVEV come from the germline V gene (reference sequence). The CDR3 spans 13 residues. The DNA of the CDR3 is TGTGCCAGCGGGCGAGACCGACCCCACGAGCAGTACTTC. Its protein is CASGRDRPHEQYF.

Only a few counts were recorded for this clonotype. The rearrangement uses TRBV7-9 and TRBJ2-7; no reliable D call. V was pared by 5 bases and J by 3 bases, with 23 bases between. The germline V gene has CDR1 SEHNR and CDR2 FQNEAQ (reference sequence). This CDR3 spans 17 amino acids. CDR3 sequence reads: CASSDNNQAPALYEQYF. The CDR3 DNA is TGTGCCAGCAGCGATAACAACCAGGCTCCCGCCCTCTACGAGCAGTACTTC.

The chain employs TRBV5-1 and TRBJ2-6, with D perhaps matching TRBD2 (6 bases). The germline V and J ends were trimmed by 2 bases and 3 bases, with 12 bases remaining between them. The CDR3 sequence is 16 residues long. The germline V gene has CDR1 SGHRS and CDR2 YFSETQ. The CDR3 DNA sequence: TGCGCCAGCAGCTTAGGAGGGGCCGGTGGGGCCAACGTCCTGACTTTC. The encoded protein is CASSLGGAGGANVLTF.

This clonotype was detected only a few times. One end of the junction varies from germline; a read error may be responsible. The V and J genes are TRBV6-6 and TRBJ1-2; D unclear. CDR1 MNHNY and CDR2 SVGAGI come from the germline V gene (reference sequence). This CDR3 region has 14 residues. CDR3 nucleotide sequence: TGTGCCAGCAGTGACTCTGGGGTCGACTATGGCTACACCTTC. It codes for CASSDSGVDYGYTF.

The chain recombines TRBV28 with TRBJ2-3, with D perhaps TRBD2 (5 bases). V lost 2 bases and J lost 0, with 15 bases in between. The germline V gene has CDR1 MDHEN and CDR2 SYDVKM. The CDR3 has 17 residues. DNA for the CDR3: TGTGCCAGCAGTTTAAGCGCGGGCAGGACTAGCACAGATACGCAGTATTTT. Translation gives CASSLSAGRTSTDTQYF.

V gene TRBV7-9 combines with J gene TRBJ1-1, with a possible D match to TRBD1 (6 bases). CDR1 is SEHNR, CDR2 FQNEAQ, per germline (reference sequence). The length of the CDR3 is 12 residues. V lost 1 base, J lost 11 bases, and 11 bases lay in between. CDR3 DNA sequence: TGTGCCAGCAGCTTAGACAGGGAGAATGCTTTCTTT. It yields the protein CASSLDRENAFF.

The rearrangement joins TRBV3-1 to TRBJ2-2, with a tentative D call TRBD2 (5 bases). The CDR3 covers 15 residues. V was clipped by 1 base and J by 4 bases, with 10 bases between them. The germline V gene has CDR1 LGHDT and CDR2 YNNKEL (reference sequence). Written as DNA, the CDR3 is TGTGCCAGCAGCCAAGCGCCGGCGGGCACCGGGGAGCTGTTTTTT. It codes for CASSQAPAGTGELFF.

V usage is TRBV29-1 and J usage is TRBJ2-5; 7 bases are shared with TRBD2. CDR3 length: 15 amino acids. V was clipped by 5 bases and J by 5 bases; unmatched bases: 14. The germline gives CDR1 SQVTM, CDR2 ANQGSEA. The CDR3 reads CSVCYGLVWQETQYF. The CDR3 DNA follows: TGCAGCGTTTGCTACGGACTAGTCTGGCAGGAGACCCAGTACTTC.

The chain is built from TRBV7-8 and TRBJ2-1, with D perhaps matching TRBD1 (6 bases). Between the trimmed V and J ends, which lost 5 bases and 10 bases, there was a span of 18 bases. CDR1 and CDR2 from the germline V gene are SGHVS and FQNEAQ. The CDR3 has 14 residues. CDR3 amino acids: CASSNRDTAYEQFF. The CDR3 coding sequence is TGTGCCAGCAGCAACCGGGACACAGCCTACGAGCAGTTCTTC. The whole variable domain, remainder taken from reference TRBV7-8 and TRBJ2-1, is GAGVSQSPRYKVAKRGQDVALRCDPISGHVSLFWYQQALGQGPEFLTYFQNEAQLDKSGLPSDRFFAERPEGSVSTLKIQRTQQEDSAVYLCASSNRDTAYEQFFGPGTRLTVL.

This clonotype has just a few counts. The chain employs TRBV7-2 and TRBJ2-7; 13 bases align to TRBD2. Trimming cost V 3 bases and J 0 bases; bases outside gene matches: 8. The CDR3 loop spans 18 amino acids. In germline, CDR1 is SGHTA, CDR2 FQGNSA. The CDR3 here is CASSLTSGTSGASYEQYF. DNA for the CDR3: TGTGCCAGCAGCTTGACTTCCGGGACTAGCGGGGCCTCCTACGAGCAGTACTTC.

A word on this clonotype: At one end the junction does not follow the germline gene, possibly because of a read error. The rearrangement joins TRBV9 to TRBJ2-1; possibly TRBD2 for D (6 bases). Germline CDR1 and CDR2: SGDLS and YYNGEE. There are 15 residues in the CDR3. The CDR3 DNA follows: TGTGCCAGCAGCGTTAGCGGTAGCTCCTACGATGAGCAGTTCTTC. This sequence encodes CASSVSGSSYDEQFF.

This clonotype was found once. This rearrangement joins TRBV7-2 to TRBJ1-5; 7 bases are a match to TRBD1. Germline CDR1 is SGHTA and CDR2 is FQGNSA. The trim removed 5 bases at V and 9 bases at J, leaving 13 bases unmatched. The CDR3 is 15 residues long. The DNA of the CDR3 is TGTGCCAGCAGCGCCGGGACAGCCTTCGGCGGGCCCCAGCATTTT. It specifies CASSAGTAFGGPQHF.

This clonotype is a singleton in its sample. A much larger clone lies a single base off, so this may be a read error. This chain links TRBV28 with TRBJ1-2; no reliable D call. The CDR3 contains 15 residues. CDR1 is MDHEN and CDR2 is SYDVKM in the germline V gene. The CDR3 bases are TGTGCCAGCAGTCAAACGAGCGCGGGGAACTATGACTACACCTTC. Encoded protein: CASSQTSAGNYDYTF.

This clonotype has just a few counts. This chain uses TRBV5-1 with TRBJ2-5; D is unclear. The ends were cut back, 7 bases at V and 4 bases at J, with 8 bases in the middle. Germline values: CDR1 SGHRS, CDR2 YFSETQ. This CDR3 has 11 residues. The CDR3 DNA reads as TGCGCCAGCGCCGATTTAGAGACCCAGTACTTC. It yields the protein CASADLETQYF.

The chain has TRBV5-1 and TRBJ2-7, with a tentative D call TRBD1 (5 bases). CDR3 size: 14 residues. CDR1 and CDR2 from the germline V gene are SGHRS and YFSETQ. V lost 1 base and J 6 bases, leaving 14 bases between the germline ends. The CDR3 DNA sequence: TGCGCCAGCAGCTTGAGGGGTTACCCCACCGAGCAGTACTTC. It yields the protein CASSLRGYPTEQYF.

This clonotype was counted a few times. The chain couples TRBV5-1 to TRBJ2-5, with 9 bases matching TRBD1. Judging by the DNA end, TRBJ2-7 fits better; the J call may be wrong. The V gene's germline CDR1 is SGHRS and CDR2 YFSETQ. The CDR3 is 15 amino acids. CDR3 DNA: TGCGCCAGCAGCTGGGAGGGACAGGGTATCGACGAGCAGTACTTC. Translation: CASSWEGQGIDEQYF.

The genes are TRBV5-5 and TRBJ1-4; TRBD1 matches at 11 bases. J gave up 7 bases and V 0 bases, and 2 bases lay outside the gene matches. This CDR3 has 15 residues. Per the germline V gene, CDR1 is SGHKS and CDR2 is YYEKEE (reference sequence). The CDR3 is CASSLGTGGFEKLFF. DNA for the CDR3: TGTGCCAGCAGCTTGGGGACAGGGGGCTTTGAAAAACTGTTTTTT.

The V gene is TRBV20-1, the J gene TRBJ1-2; D unclear. Looked up from germline, CDR1 is DFQATT and CDR2 is SNEGSKA (reference sequence). V lost 0 bases and J 3 bases, leaving 8 bases between the germline ends. This CDR3 contains 13 residues. CDR3 sequence reads: CSARDRPHYGYTF. In DNA form, the CDR3 reads TGCAGTGCTAGAGATCGACCCCACTATGGCTACACCTTC.

The CDR3 DNA sequence: TGTGCCAGCAGCTCCCGGGACAGGGGGAATCAGCCCCAGCATTTT. It is translated as CASSSRDRGNQPQHF. The genes are TRBV5-6 and TRBJ1-5; TRBD1 matches at 11 bases. With 3 bases clipped from V and 4 bases from J, the junction kept 3 bases outside the gene matches. The CDR3 runs to 15 residues. CDR1 SGHDT and CDR2 YYEEEE come from the germline V gene.

This chain uses TRBV6-2 or TRBV6-3 with TRBJ2-5; D unresolved. Trimming cost V 8 bases and J 5 bases, with 18 bases left between them. The germline V gene has CDR1 MNHEY and CDR2 SVGEGT. This CDR3 region has 14 residues. The DNA for the CDR3 is TGTGCCAGCCAAGGGCCTGCCCTCGGGGAGACCCAGTACTTC. The encoded protein is CASQGPALGETQYF.

The V and J genes are TRBV7-2 and TRBJ2-2, with 11 bases that match TRBD1. After removal of 5 bases from V and 3 bases from J, the junction contained 8 bases not matched to a gene. The CDR3 has 17 amino acids. Germline CDR1 reads SGHTA; CDR2 reads FQGNSA. CDR3 region: CASSAVGTGGYTGELFF. CDR3 nucleotide sequence: TGTGCCAGCAGCGCCGTAGGGACAGGGGGTTACACCGGGGAGCTGTTTTTT.

The J gene is TRBJ2-5, the V gene TRBV4-2; 7 bases map to TRBD2. Unmatched junction bases numbered 7, after V lost 2 bases and J lost 1 base. This CDR3 is 16 amino acids long. Germline CDR1 LGHNA, CDR2 YNFKEQ. The CDR3 DNA reads as TGTGCCAGCAGCCAAACCCGGCCTAGCGGCCAAGAGACCCAGTACTTC. Translation gives CASSQTRPSGQETQYF.